This TCR beta chain was profiled in a study of blood T cells in healthy people across ages. Study-level information: About one barcoded beta molecule per two T cells was captured by template switching.

About this clonotype itself: Antigen: not known.

Points from the study as a whole: A roughly linear age-dependent decrease characterized TCR beta diversity per million T cells. There was a strong correlation between TCR beta diversity and naive T cell percentage.

With each sample, at least 5.5 micrograms of total RNA were extracted. This CDR3 spans 16 amino acids. CDR1 and CDR2 (germline): SEHNR, FQNEAQ (reference sequence). V lost 7 bases to trimming and J lost 1 base; unmatched junction nucleotides: 10. Next came a second PCR, run for about 7 to 11 cycles, which used a sample-barcoded 5' primer along with a J-beta primer mix. MiXCR, run by TCRdb on the 5' RACE reads, gives a single entry per CDR3 protein. Of 920,000 or so distinct CDR3 sequences in the sample, 40% to 55% were seen once. This receptor was taken from an older woman in good health. The sequenced sample was blood. This sequence joins TRBV7-9 and TRBJ2-3, with TRBD1 matching over 8 bases. CDR3 protein: CASNPRTGRGTDTQYF. DNA for the CDR3: TGTGCCAGCAACCCTAGGACAGGGCGTGGCACAGATACGCAGTATTTT. The full variable domain, in which reference TRBV7-9 and TRBJ2-3 provide the parts outside the CDR3, is DTGVSQNPRHKITKRGQNVTFRCDPISEHNRLYWYRQTLGQGPEFLTYFQNEAQLEKSRLLSDRFSAERPKGSFSTLEIQRTEQGDSAMYLCASNPRTGRGTDTQYFGPGTRLTVL.